This T cell receptor beta chain appears in the sequencing data of a study of shared clonotypes between healthy human individuals. Method: immunoSEQ multiplex PCR; TCRdb's copy keeps in-frame clones and lacks some. The sample has hundreds of thousands of clones; approximately 71% are singletons. Trimming at V came to 0 bases and at J to 3 bases, leaving 5 bases not matched to a gene. CDR1 SEHNR and CDR2 FQNEAQ come from the germline V gene (reference sequence). There are 16 residues in the CDR3. The sequence was collected from a woman aged 40 to 49 in good health. Some clones in this sample may be carry-over from other donors' samples. The rearrangement links TRBV7-9 to TRBJ2-7; 10 bases are a match to TRBD1. The material sequenced was PBMCs. CDR3: CASSLATGGRHYEQYF. As DNA, the CDR3 is TGTGCCAGCAGCTTAGCGACAGGGGGCCGTCACTACGAGCAGTACTTC.